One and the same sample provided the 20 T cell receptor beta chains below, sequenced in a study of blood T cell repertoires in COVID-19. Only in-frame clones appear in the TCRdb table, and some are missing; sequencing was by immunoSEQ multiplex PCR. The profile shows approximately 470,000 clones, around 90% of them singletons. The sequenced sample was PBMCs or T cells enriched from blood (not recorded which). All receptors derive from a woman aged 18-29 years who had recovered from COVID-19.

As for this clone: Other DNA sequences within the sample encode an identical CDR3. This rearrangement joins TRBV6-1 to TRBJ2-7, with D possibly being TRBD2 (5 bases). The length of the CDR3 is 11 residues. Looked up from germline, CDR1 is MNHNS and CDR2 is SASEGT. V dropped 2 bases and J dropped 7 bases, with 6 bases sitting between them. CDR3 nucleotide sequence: TGTGCCAGCAGTGAACCGGGGGAGCAGTACTTC. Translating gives CASSEPGEQYF.

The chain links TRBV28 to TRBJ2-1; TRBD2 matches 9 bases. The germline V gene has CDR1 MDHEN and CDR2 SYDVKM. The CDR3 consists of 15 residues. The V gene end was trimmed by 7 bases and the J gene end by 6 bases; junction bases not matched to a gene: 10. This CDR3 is CASINPGLATNEQFF. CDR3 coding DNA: TGTGCCAGCATCAATCCGGGACTAGCTACCAATGAGCAGTTCTTC.

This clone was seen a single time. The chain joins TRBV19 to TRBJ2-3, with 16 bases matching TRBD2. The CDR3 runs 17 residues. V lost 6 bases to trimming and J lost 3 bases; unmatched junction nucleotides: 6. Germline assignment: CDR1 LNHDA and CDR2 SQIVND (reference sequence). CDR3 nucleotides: TGTGCCAGTAGCCCGGGACTAGCGGGGGGGCTTACAGATACGCAGTATTTT. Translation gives CASSPGLAGGLTDTQYF.

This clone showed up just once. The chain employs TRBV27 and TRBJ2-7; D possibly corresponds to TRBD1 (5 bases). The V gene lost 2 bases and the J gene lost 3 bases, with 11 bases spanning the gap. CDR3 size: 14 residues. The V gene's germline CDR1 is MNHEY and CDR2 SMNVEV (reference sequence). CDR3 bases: TGTGCCAGCAGTTTAAGCCCACAGGTCTACGAGCAGTACTTC. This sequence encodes CASSLSPQVYEQYF.

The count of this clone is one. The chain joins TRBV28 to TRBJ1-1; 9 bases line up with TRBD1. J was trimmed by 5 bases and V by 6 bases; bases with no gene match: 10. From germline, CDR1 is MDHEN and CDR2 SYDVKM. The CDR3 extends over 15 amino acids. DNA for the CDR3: TGTGCCAGCAGCGGTACAGGGGGCTGGATGACTGAAGCTTTCTTT. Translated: CASSGTGGWMTEAFF.

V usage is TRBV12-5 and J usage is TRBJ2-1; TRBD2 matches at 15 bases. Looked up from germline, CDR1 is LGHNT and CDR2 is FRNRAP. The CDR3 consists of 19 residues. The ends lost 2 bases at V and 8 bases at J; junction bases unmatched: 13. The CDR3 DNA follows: TGTGCTAGTGGTTTGAGGACTAGCGGGGGGGCATCTGAGTGGGATGAGCAGTTCTTC. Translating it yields CASGLRTSGGASEWDEQFF.

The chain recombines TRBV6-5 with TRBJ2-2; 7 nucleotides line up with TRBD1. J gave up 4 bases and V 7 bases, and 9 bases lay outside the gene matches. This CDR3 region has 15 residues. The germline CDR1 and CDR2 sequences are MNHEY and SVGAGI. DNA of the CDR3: TGTGCCAGCATAGCGAGGGGGCAGGGCACCGGGGAGCTGTTTTTT. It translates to CASIARGQGTGELFF.

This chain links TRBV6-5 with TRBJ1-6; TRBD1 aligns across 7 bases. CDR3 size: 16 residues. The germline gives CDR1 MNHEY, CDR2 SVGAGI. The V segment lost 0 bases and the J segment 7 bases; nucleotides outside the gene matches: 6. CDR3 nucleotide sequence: TGTGCCAGCAGTTACTCGGGACAGTTTAAGAATTCACCCCTCCACTTT. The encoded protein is CASSYSGQFKNSPLHF.

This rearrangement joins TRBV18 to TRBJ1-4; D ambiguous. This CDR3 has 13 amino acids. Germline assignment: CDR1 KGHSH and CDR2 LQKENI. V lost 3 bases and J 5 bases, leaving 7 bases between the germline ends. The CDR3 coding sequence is TGTGCCAGCTCACCCCGAGGAAATGAAAAACTGTTTTTT. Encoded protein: CASSPRGNEKLFF.

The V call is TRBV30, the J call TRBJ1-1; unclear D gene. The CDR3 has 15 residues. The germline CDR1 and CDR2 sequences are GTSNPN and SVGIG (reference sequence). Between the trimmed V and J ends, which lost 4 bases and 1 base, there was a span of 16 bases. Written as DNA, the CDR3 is TGTGCCTGGAAAGTCCCGGGATCGGAGAACACTGAAGCTTTCTTT. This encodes CAWKVPGSENTEAFF.

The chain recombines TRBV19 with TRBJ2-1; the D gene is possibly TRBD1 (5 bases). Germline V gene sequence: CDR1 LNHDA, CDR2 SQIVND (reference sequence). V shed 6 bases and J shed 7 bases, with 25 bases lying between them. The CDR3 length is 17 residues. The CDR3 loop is CASSPPAGYSALNEQFF. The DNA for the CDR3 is TGTGCCAGTAGCCCCCCCGCAGGGTACTCCGCATTAAATGAGCAGTTCTTC.

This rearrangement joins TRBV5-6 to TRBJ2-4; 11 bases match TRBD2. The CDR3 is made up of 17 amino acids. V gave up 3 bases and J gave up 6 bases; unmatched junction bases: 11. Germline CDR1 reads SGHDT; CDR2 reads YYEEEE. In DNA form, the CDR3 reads TGTGCCAGCAGCTCGGTTCTAGCGGGGGGCCCTTCAAACATTCAGTACTTC. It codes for CASSSVLAGGPSNIQYF.

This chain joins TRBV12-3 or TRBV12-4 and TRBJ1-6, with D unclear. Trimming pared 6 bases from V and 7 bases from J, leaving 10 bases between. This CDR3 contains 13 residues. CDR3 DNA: TGTGCCAGCAGCCGGGGTGGGAATTCACCCCTCCACTTT. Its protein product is CASSRGGNSPLHF.

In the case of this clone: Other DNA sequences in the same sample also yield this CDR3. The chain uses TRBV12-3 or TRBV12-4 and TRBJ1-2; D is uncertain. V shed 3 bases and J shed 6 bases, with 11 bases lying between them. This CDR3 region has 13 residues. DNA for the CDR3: TGTGCCAGCAGTTTGGGTCGAGGGAATGGCTACACCTTC. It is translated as CASSLGRGNGYTF.

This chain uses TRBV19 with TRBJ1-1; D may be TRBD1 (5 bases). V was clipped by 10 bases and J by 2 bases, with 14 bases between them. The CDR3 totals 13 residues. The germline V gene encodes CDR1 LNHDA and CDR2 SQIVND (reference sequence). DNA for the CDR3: TGTGCCACCAGTGACAGATCAAACACTGAAGCTTTCTTT. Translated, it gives CATSDRSNTEAFF.

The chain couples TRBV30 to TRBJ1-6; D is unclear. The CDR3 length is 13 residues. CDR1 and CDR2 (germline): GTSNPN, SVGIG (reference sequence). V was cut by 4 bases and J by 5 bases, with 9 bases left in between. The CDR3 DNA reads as TGTGCCTGGATGGCGGAGAATAATTCACCCCTCCACTTT. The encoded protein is CAWMAENNSPLHF.

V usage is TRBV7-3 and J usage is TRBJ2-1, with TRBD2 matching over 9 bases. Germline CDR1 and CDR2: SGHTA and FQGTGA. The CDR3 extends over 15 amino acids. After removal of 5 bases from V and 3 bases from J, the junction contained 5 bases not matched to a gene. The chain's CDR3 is CASSLTSGLYNEQFF. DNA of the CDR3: TGTGCCAGCAGCCTTACTAGCGGGCTCTACAATGAGCAGTTCTTC.

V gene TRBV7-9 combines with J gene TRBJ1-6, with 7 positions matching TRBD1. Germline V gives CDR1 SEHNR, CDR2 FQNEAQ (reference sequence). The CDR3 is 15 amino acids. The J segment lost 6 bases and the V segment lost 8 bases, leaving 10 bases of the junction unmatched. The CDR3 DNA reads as TGTGCCAGCGGGCCCTCCGGGACAGCTAATTCACCCCTCCACTTT. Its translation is CASGPSGTANSPLHF. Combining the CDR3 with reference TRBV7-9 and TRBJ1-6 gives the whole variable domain DTGVSQNPRHKITKRGQNVTFRCDPISEHNRLYWYRQTLGQGPEFLTYFQNEAQLEKSRLLSDRFSAERPKGSFSTLEIQRTEQGDSAMYLCASGPSGTANSPLHFGNGTRLTVT.

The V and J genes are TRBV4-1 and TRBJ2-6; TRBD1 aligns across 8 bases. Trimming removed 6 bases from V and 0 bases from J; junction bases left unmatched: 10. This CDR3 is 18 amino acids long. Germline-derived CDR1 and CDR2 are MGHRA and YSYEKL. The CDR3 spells CASSPKQGAHSGANVLTF. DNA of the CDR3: TGCGCCAGCAGTCCTAAGCAGGGGGCCCACTCTGGGGCCAACGTCCTGACTTTC.

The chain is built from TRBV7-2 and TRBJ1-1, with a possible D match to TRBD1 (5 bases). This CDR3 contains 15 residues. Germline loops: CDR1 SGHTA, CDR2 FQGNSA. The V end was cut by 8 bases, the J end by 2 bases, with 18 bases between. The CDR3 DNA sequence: TGTGCCAGCTCCCGGGGGTCCGGGAAAAACACTGAAGCTTTCTTT. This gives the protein CASSRGSGKNTEAFF.